The text below deals with one T cell receptor beta chain. Its antigen remains unidentified. This entry belongs to a study of radiotherapy plus CTLA-4 blockade in lung cancer. Study as a whole: Patients showed objective responses in roughly 19% of cases and disease control in around 30%.

Germline CDR1 is SGHRS and CDR2 is YFSETQ. This CDR3 comprises 14 residues. The ends were cut back, 6 bases at V and 0 bases at J, with 10 bases in the middle. Notes on the study in general: In blood, after radiotherapy plus ipilimumab, tumor-derived TCR clones expanded. Together with interferon-beta, which increased in serum after radiation, early dynamic changes in blood T cell clones were reportedly the best predictors of response.

The data were produced by immunoSEQ multiplex PCR, yet TCRdb's version contains in-frame clones alone and is incomplete. Counted here are 50,000 to 65,000 clones, over 70% occurring once; the ten biggest clones make up 3.5% to 4%. Treatment of patients with chemo-refractory metastatic non-small-cell lung cancer consisted of focal radiation plus CTLA-4 blockade with ipilimumab. The sample consisted of peripheral blood, taken from a patient treated with radiotherapy plus ipilimumab. This clonotype was obtained from a human donor with non-small cell lung cancer who had a partial response to radiotherapy plus ipilimumab. V and J are TRBV5-1 and TRBJ1-3; D is unresolved. The CDR3 nucleotides read TGCGCCAGCAAAGCGGGGAGCTCTGGAAACACCATATATTTT. It yields the protein CASKAGSSGNTIYF.